These 2 T cell receptor beta chains originate from one sample sequenced in a study of identical twins. TCRdb reprocessed the 5' RACE reads with MiXCR, giving one entry per CDR3 protein. The sample contains around 650,000 distinct CDR3 sequences, around 7.5% of which appear only once. A further study also used this sample, focusing on yellow fever vaccine responses in identical twins.

Sequences were obtained from PBMCs. All receptors derive from a woman aged 18-30 years in good health.

The chain links TRBV3-1 to TRBJ1-6, with 9 bases lining up with TRBD1. CDR3 size: 14 residues. The germline V gene has CDR1 LGHDT and CDR2 YNNKEL (reference sequence). V was clipped by 9 bases and J by 10 bases; unmatched bases: 10. The CDR3, as DNA: TGTGCCAGTGTCCCGGGACAGGGAAACTCACCCCTCCACTTT. It specifies CASVPGQGNSPLHF.

This clonotype has just a few counts. The genes are TRBV20-1 and TRBJ2-7, with 10 bases fitting TRBD1. There are 14 residues in the CDR3. After removal of 5 bases from V and 3 bases from J, the junction contained 7 bases not matched to a gene. The germline V gene encodes CDR1 DFQATT and CDR2 SNEGSKA (reference sequence). The CDR3 DNA reads as TGCAGTGCTCTAGACCGGGACAGGGGCTACGAGCAGTACTTC. The encoded protein is CSALDRDRGYEQYF.